A single sample is the source of the 22 T cell receptor beta chains below, sequenced in a study of CD8 T cells in ankylosing spondylitis. Using its own MiXCR run on the 5' RACE reads, TCRdb lists one record per CDR3 protein. The table shows 100,000 or so distinct CDR3 sequences, with around 24% occurring only once. Sequences were obtained from synovial fluid, either unsorted or a sorted T cell fraction (not recorded which). The receptors were gathered from a male donor with ankylosing spondylitis.

A few counts support this clonotype. The chain employs TRBV12-3 or TRBV12-4 and TRBJ1-2; a weak D match, TRBD1 (6 bases). This CDR3 region has 16 residues. The V end lost 3 bases, the J end lost 5 bases, and 19 bases lay between the germline ends. CDR3 loop: CASSFTFGAGAYGYTF. In DNA form, the CDR3 reads TGTGCCAGCAGTTTTACGTTCGGGGCAGGGGCATATGGCTACACCTTC.

This clonotype has ten or more counts. CDR3 nucleotides: TGTGCCAGCAGCTTAGGAGGGACAGGGGCAGGGTATGGCTACACCTTC. Encoded protein: CASSLGGTGAGYGYTF. The rearrangement links TRBV7-2 to TRBJ1-2, with 10 bases identical to TRBD1. Trimming cost V 1 base and J 5 bases; bases outside gene matches: 7. Per germline, CDR1 SGHTA and CDR2 FQGNSA. This CDR3 has 16 residues.

The rearrangement uses TRBV12-3 or TRBV12-4 and TRBJ2-5; D is possibly TRBD1 (8 bases). Trimming shortened V by 6 bases and J by 6 bases, and 20 bases separated the two germline ends. There are 15 residues in the CDR3. This CDR3 reads CASSHRDRTRKTQYF. CDR3 nucleotides: TGTGCCAGCAGCCACCGGGACAGGACTAGGAAGACCCAGTACTTC.

There are a few counts of this clonotype. The genes are TRBV29-1 and TRBJ2-3; weak D call: TRBD2 (6 bases). Trimming removed 1 base from V and 13 bases from J, with 18 bases in between. The V gene's germline CDR1 is SQVTM and CDR2 ANQGSEA. CDR3 length equals 13 residues. The CDR3 DNA is TGCAGCGTTGAAGTAAGTTCCGGAGGGAGAGAGTATTTT. Its translation: CSVEVSSGGREYF.

This clonotype was observed at least ten times. This sequence joins TRBV12-3 or TRBV12-4 and TRBJ2-2; no reliable D call. The CDR3 length is 15 residues. The V gene lost 6 bases and the J gene lost 6 bases, with 17 bases spanning the gap. The CDR3 DNA sequence: TGTGCCAGCAGACTCCGACCGGGTTTGTCCGGGGAGCTGTTTTTT. Its translation is CASRLRPGLSGELFF.

This clonotype was observed a handful of times. The chain has TRBV11-2 and TRBJ2-7; 14 bases line up with TRBD2. V was clipped by 1 base and J by 1 base; unmatched bases: 6. The germline gives CDR1 SGHAT, CDR2 FQNNGV. This CDR3 contains 18 residues. The CDR3 nucleotides read TGTGCCAGCAGCTTAGGGACTAGCGGGAGGACAGTTTCCTACGAGCAGTACGTC. Its translation: CASSLGTSGRTVSYEQYV.

In the case of this clonotype: This could be a read error, since a much larger clone is one nucleotide away. V gene TRBV12-3 or TRBV12-4 combines with J gene TRBJ2-1; D might be TRBD1 (5 bases). Trimming removed 6 bases from V and 0 bases from J, with 6 bases in between. The CDR3 spans 13 residues. The CDR3 sequence: CASRDNSYNEQFF. The CDR3 nucleotides are TGTGCCAGCAGGGACAACTCCTACAATGAGCAGTTCTTC.

The chain couples TRBV12-3 or TRBV12-4 to TRBJ2-1; 7 nucleotides match TRBD1. Germline trimming cut 1 base from V and 6 bases from J; bases unmatched to any gene: 6. CDR3 length equals 15 residues. The DNA for the CDR3 is TGTGCCAGCAGTTTAGGACAGGGTCGTTTCAATGAGCAGTTCTTC. Translating it yields CASSLGQGRFNEQFF.

Ten or more counts support this clonotype. V is TRBV7-2 and J is TRBJ2-3; 8 bases are a match to TRBD2. Germline trimming cut 2 bases from V and 6 bases from J; bases unmatched to any gene: 1. Germline CDR1 is SGHTA and CDR2 is FQGNSA. The length of the CDR3 is 13 residues. The CDR3 DNA follows: TGTGCCAGCAGCTTAAGGACTAGCGATACGCAGTATTTT. Translating it yields CASSLRTSDTQYF.

The chain employs TRBV7-8 and TRBJ1-5; D gene unclear. The CDR3 covers 15 residues. Trimming stripped 5 bases from V and 0 bases from J, with 11 bases between. Germline CDR1 SGHVS, CDR2 FQNEAQ. This CDR3 reads CASSRDHGSNQPQHF. CDR3 DNA sequence: TGTGCCAGCAGCCGAGATCACGGTAGCAATCAGCCCCAGCATTTT.

This clonotype occurred a few times. The chain combines TRBV4-1 with TRBJ1-2; perhaps TRBD1 as D (6 bases). CDR1 is MGHRA, CDR2 YSYEKL, per germline. The CDR3 runs to 16 residues. V shed 4 bases and J shed 6 bases, with 21 bases lying between them. The CDR3 protein is CASSLLNRVSEDGYTF. CDR3 in DNA: TGCGCCAGCAGCCTGCTAAACAGGGTATCAGAGGATGGCTACACCTTC.

This clonotype came up a few times. The chain has TRBV28 and TRBJ1-5; 9 bases agree with TRBD1. Germline loops: CDR1 MDHEN, CDR2 SYDVKM. V shed 4 bases, J shed 5 bases, and the junction held 0 bases outside the gene matches. This CDR3 is built from 13 residues. Here the CDR3 reads CASSYRGHQPQHF. The CDR3 DNA is TGTGCCAGCAGTTACAGGGGGCATCAGCCCCAGCATTTT. Using reference TRBV28 and TRBJ1-5 for the parts outside the CDR3, the full variable domain is DVKVTQSSRYLVKRTGEKVFLECVQDMDHENMFWYRQDPGLGLRLIYFSYDVKMKEKGDIPEGYSVSREKKERFSLILESASTNQTSMYLCASSYRGHQPQHFGDGTRLSIL.

CDR3 DNA: TGTGCCAGCAGCTTACAGGGGATTGGGGATGAGCAGTTCTTC. This codes for CASSLQGIGDEQFF. The rearrangement joins TRBV7-2 to TRBJ2-1; possibly TRBD1 for D (6 bases). V was cut by 2 bases and J by 8 bases, with 13 bases left in between. Germline values: CDR1 SGHTA, CDR2 FQGNSA. The CDR3 consists of 14 residues.

This clonotype has just a few counts. This rearrangement joins TRBV7-2 to TRBJ2-7; D call uncertain. CDR3 length: 16 amino acids. In germline, CDR1 is SGHTA, CDR2 FQGNSA. Trimming removed 1 base from V and 2 bases from J, with 15 bases in between. The CDR3 nucleotides read TGTGCCAGCAGCTTAGGATCTGGGATATGGGCCTACGAGCAGTACTTC. Protein sequence: CASSLGSGIWAYEQYF.

The V call is TRBV6-6, the J call TRBJ1-1; D perhaps matches TRBD1 (5 bases). There are 12 residues in the CDR3. V was shortened by 0 bases and J by 8 bases, with 7 bases between the two germline ends. Per germline, CDR1 MNHNY and CDR2 SVGAGI (reference sequence). CDR3: CASSYSRQEAFF. In DNA, the CDR3 is TGTGCCAGCAGTTACTCGCGACAGGAAGCTTTCTTT.

The chain links TRBV2 to TRBJ1-3, with a possible D match to TRBD1 (5 bases). This CDR3 has 12 residues. Germline V CDR1 and CDR2: SNHLY, FYNNEI. Deletions cut 4 bases from V and 4 bases from J, with 5 bases between. CDR3 region: CASSGQGNTIYF. CDR3 DNA sequence: TGTGCCAGCAGTGGACAGGGAAACACCATATATTTT.

Only a few counts were recorded for this clonotype. The chain recombines TRBV12-3 or TRBV12-4 with TRBJ2-1; the match to TRBD2 covers 12 bases. Trimming removed 5 bases from V and 5 bases from J; junction bases left unmatched: 7. The CDR3 runs 16 residues. CDR3 in DNA: TGTGCCAGCAGTCTCAAACTAGCGGGAGGCCACAATGAGCAGTTCTTC. It is translated as CASSLKLAGGHNEQFF.

The chain recombines TRBV7-6 with TRBJ2-3; no clear D. The CDR3 runs to 16 residues. Germline assignment: CDR1 SGHVS and CDR2 FNYEAQ. V was clipped by 5 bases and J by 1 base, with 16 bases between them. Here the CDR3 reads CASSLGPVGGTDTQYF. The CDR3 DNA is TGTGCCAGCAGCCTCGGCCCCGTTGGGGGCACAGATACGCAGTATTTT. The full variable domain, in which reference TRBV7-6 and TRBJ2-3 provide the parts outside the CDR3, is GAGVSQSPRYKVTKRGQDVALRCDPISGHVSLYWYRQALGQGPEFLTYFNYEAQQDKSGLPNDRFSAERPEGSISTLTIQRTEQRDSAMYRCASSLGPVGGTDTQYFGPGTRLTVL.

Only one count was recorded for this clonotype. This chain links TRBV15 with TRBJ2-5, with a weak D call TRBD2 (5 bases). The germline V gene has CDR1 LNHNV and CDR2 YYDKDF (reference sequence). V was cut by 0 bases and J by 4 bases, with 12 bases left in between. This CDR3 contains 15 residues. CDR3 protein: CATSRDRGISETQYF. The DNA for the CDR3 is TGTGCCACCAGCAGAGATAGAGGGATATCAGAGACCCAGTACTTC.

This clonotype was found a few times. The chain carries TRBV20-1 and TRBJ2-1, with D perhaps TRBD1 or TRBD2 (5 bases each). Germline V CDR1 and CDR2: DFQATT, SNEGSKA (reference sequence). This CDR3 spans 14 amino acids. Trimming took 0 bases from V and 5 from J, leaving 11 bases between them. The CDR3 here is CSARDPRGHNEQFF. In DNA, the CDR3 is TGCAGTGCTAGAGATCCCCGGGGCCACAATGAGCAGTTCTTC.

The chain recombines TRBV7-2 with TRBJ2-3, with D perhaps matching TRBD1 (6 bases). This CDR3 is built from 14 residues. CDR1 SGHTA and CDR2 FQGNSA come from the germline V gene. With 3 bases removed from V and 1 base from J, the gap between germline ends came to 8 bases. The CDR3 DNA reads TGTGCCAGCAGCTTCCAGGGGCGCACAGATACGCAGTATTTT. Residues: CASSFQGRTDTQYF.

In its sample, this clonotype was seen many times. This chain connects TRBV10-3 to TRBJ2-5, with D unresolved. The CDR3 spans 15 residues. V shed 0 bases and J shed 1 base, with 9 bases lying between them. Germline lookup yields CDR1 ENHRY and CDR2 SYGVKD. As DNA, the CDR3 is TGTGCCATCAGTGAGTCGTTGGTAACCCAAGAGACCCAGTACTTC. Its protein is CAISESLVTQETQYF.